The next 7 T cell receptor beta chains were all read from a single sample in a study of shared clonotypes between healthy human individuals. The data were produced by immunoSEQ multiplex PCR, yet TCRdb's version contains in-frame clones alone and is incomplete. The table records about 2,500,000 clones, more than 90% of them present only once. Sequenced sample: naive CD4+ T cells sorted from blood. Stated subset: CD45RA+ positively selected. The receptor set was obtained from a man younger than 35 in good health.

The rearrangement links TRBV2 to TRBJ1-1, with D hard to call. Between the trimmed V and J ends, which lost 10 bases and 11 bases, there was a span of 20 bases. The CDR3 runs 12 residues. Germline V gene data show CDR1 as SNHLY and CDR2 as FYNNEI. Here the CDR3 DNA reads TGTGCCATCTCCCGAAGGACTGAGAGGGCTTTCTTT. Translation gives CAISRRTERAFF.

The gene calls are TRBV5-1 and TRBJ2-2, with a tentative D call TRBD1 (6 bases). Trimming removed 3 bases from V and 6 bases from J, with 15 bases in between. The CDR3 is made up of 15 amino acids. The V gene's germline CDR1 is SGHRS and CDR2 YFSETQ. The CDR3 nucleotides read TGCGCCAGCAGCTCAGCACCCCAGGGGTCCGGGGAGCTGTTTTTT. Protein sequence: CASSSAPQGSGELFF.

V usage is TRBV2 and J usage is TRBJ2-1; weak D call: TRBD2 (5 bases). This CDR3 has 12 residues. Germline V gene lookup returns CDR1 SNHLY and CDR2 FYNNEI. V lost 7 bases and J lost 12, with 16 bases in between. CDR3 protein: CASNERSNLQFF. CDR3 sequence (DNA): TGTGCCAGCAACGAGCGGAGTAATCTGCAGTTCTTC.

The chain links TRBV4-1 to TRBJ1-6; D call uncertain. CDR3 length: 15 amino acids. Germline values: CDR1 MGHRA, CDR2 YSYEKL. The V and J ends lost 2 bases and 9 bases respectively, with 14 bases between them. In nucleotides, the CDR3 is TGCGCCAGCAGCCAATCGTTGTCGATACTTTCACCCCTCCACTTT. Translation gives CASSQSLSILSPLHF.

Concerning this clone: The junction differs from germline at one of its ends, possibly a read error. The chain uses TRBV2 and TRBJ1-1; D may be TRBD1 (6 bases). Germline V gives CDR1 SNHLY, CDR2 FYNNEI. CDR3 length equals 14 residues. The CDR3 DNA reads TGTGCCAGCACTGAATACAGGGCTAACACTGAAGCTTTCTTT. Its translation: CASTEYRANTEAFF.

Details on this clone: Other DNA sequences in the sample encode the same CDR3. This chain uses TRBV28 with TRBJ2-7; 7 bases agree with TRBD1. In germline, CDR1 is MDHEN, CDR2 SYDVKM. The V and J ends lost 4 bases and 2 bases, in that order; junction bases with no gene match: 5. The CDR3 is 14 amino acids. This CDR3 is CASSSGQAAYEQYF. The CDR3 DNA follows: TGTGCCAGCAGTTCCGGACAGGCGGCCTACGAGCAGTACTTC.

The J gene is TRBJ1-2, the V gene TRBV9, with D possibly TRBD1 on 5 matching bases. V lost 0 bases to trimming and J lost 4 bases, with 16 bases between them. CDR3 length: 16 amino acids. Germline values: CDR1 SGDLS, CDR2 YYNGEE. The CDR3: CASSVVGGAAFYGYTF. For the CDR3, the DNA is TGTGCCAGCAGCGTAGTGGGGGGAGCGGCCTTCTATGGCTACACCTTC.